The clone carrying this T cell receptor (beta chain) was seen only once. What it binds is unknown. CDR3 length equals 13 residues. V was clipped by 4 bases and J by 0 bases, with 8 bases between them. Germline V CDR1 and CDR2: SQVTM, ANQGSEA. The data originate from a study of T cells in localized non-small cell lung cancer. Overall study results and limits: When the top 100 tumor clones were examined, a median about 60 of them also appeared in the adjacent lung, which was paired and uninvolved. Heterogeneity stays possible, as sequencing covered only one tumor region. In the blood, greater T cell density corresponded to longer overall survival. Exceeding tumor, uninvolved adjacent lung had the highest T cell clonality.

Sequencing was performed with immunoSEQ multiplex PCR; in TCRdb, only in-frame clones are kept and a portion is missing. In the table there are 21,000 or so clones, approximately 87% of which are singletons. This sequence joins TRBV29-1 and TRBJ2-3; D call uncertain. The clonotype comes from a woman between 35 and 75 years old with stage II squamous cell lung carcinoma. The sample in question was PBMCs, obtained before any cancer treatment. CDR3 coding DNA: TGCAGCGTTGGCCCCTCTAGCACAGATACGCAGTATTTT. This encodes CSVGPSSTDTQYF.